In its sample, the clone carrying this T cell receptor beta chain was seen a few times. The germline V gene has CDR1 DFQATT and CDR2 SNEGSKA (reference sequence). Deletions cut 0 bases from V and 4 bases from J, with 8 bases between. The CDR3 consists of 13 residues. This specimen belongs to a study of T-cell reconstitution after alpha-beta-depleted transplantation in children. Preparing the TCRbeta library involved the use of unique molecular identifiers. One entry per CDR3 protein results from TCRdb running MiXCR on the PCR reads. The table lists over 550,000 distinct CDR3 sequences, under 12% of them singletons, with roughly 4% in the top ten.

V usage is TRBV20-1 and J usage is TRBJ2-3, with D hard to call. This sequence originates from a human donor who donated a stem cell graft to a child with acute myeloid leukemia. The input for sequencing was PBMCs from the stem cell graft donor, taken from the stem cell graft. Written as DNA, the CDR3 is TGCAGTGCTAGAGATCAGCGTTCAGATACGCAGTATTTT. Translated, it gives CSARDQRSDTQYF.